A selection of T cell receptor beta chains follows, all from one sample in a study of blood T cell repertoires in COVID-19. Profiled with immunoSEQ multiplex PCR; TCRdb holds only in-frame clones, not every one. The table lists fewer than 150,000 clones, over 75% of them singletons. The sample consisted of PBMCs or T cells enriched from blood (not recorded which). The origin of the receptors is a man aged 50-59 years in a cohort exposed to, infected with or recovered from COVID-19 (not recorded which). Each CDR3 is given with its conserved first and last residue. The order of the fields is D gene, V gene, J gene, clone size, CDR3 protein, CDR3 DNA. A D gene is named only where the DNA matches it firmly. Expanded clones are given a class, and other clones once, few, many or no size at all.

>TRBD2|TRBV3-1/TRBV3-2|TRBJ2-7|few
CASSELAGGLGEQYF
TGTGCCAGCAGCGAATTAGCGGGGGGCCTCGGAGAGCAGTACTTC
>TRBD2|TRBV7-6|TRBJ2-2|once
CASSPGLAGVYTGELFF
TGTGCCAGCAGCCCGGGACTAGCGGGAGTATACACCGGGGAGCTGTTTTTT
>TRBD2|TRBV11-2|TRBJ2-1|-
CASSLDWPSGAPYNEQFF
TGTGCCAGCAGCTTAGATTGGCCTAGCGGGGCACCCTACAATGAGCAGTTCTTC
>-|TRBV29-1|TRBJ1-2|once
CSVPLRQNGYTF
TGCAGCGTCCCGCTCCGACAGAATGGCTACACCTTC
>-|TRBV9|TRBJ2-1|-
CASSPLDGRVDEQFF
TGTGCCAGCAGCCCCCTCGACGGCAGGGTAGATGAGCAGTTCTTC
>-|TRBV5-1|TRBJ2-2|-
CASSANRENTGELFF
TGCGCCAGCAGCGCAAACAGGGAGAACACCGGGGAGCTGTTTTTT
>-|TRBV5-1|TRBJ1-1|many
CASSLRVAPFTEAFF
TGCGCCAGCAGCTTGCGGGTAGCCCCCTTTACTGAAGCTTTCTTT
>TRBD2|TRBV5-1|TRBJ2-7|-
CASSPQAGLAGGPHEQYF
TGCGCCAGCAGCCCTCAGGCGGGACTAGCGGGAGGGCCTCACGAGCAGTACTTC
>-|TRBV5-1|TRBJ2-1|-
CASSLSGGLNEQFF
TGCGCCAGCAGCTTGAGTGGGGGCCTGAATGAGCAGTTCTTC
>-|TRBV30|TRBJ2-3|-
CAWTPGMVTDTQYF
TGTGCCTGGACCCCGGGGATGGTAACAGATACGCAGTATTTT
>-|TRBV5-1|TRBJ2-7|once
CASSLAPFYEQYF
TGCGCCAGCAGCTTGGCCCCTTTCTACGAGCAGTACTTC
>-|TRBV6-5|TRBJ2-2|-
CASSFGDTGELFF
TGTGCCAGCAGTTTCGGGGATACCGGGGAGCTGTTTTTT
>-|TRBV6-5|TRBJ1-1|-
CASSLYRVEAFF
TGTGCCAGCAGTTTGTACAGGGTCGAAGCTTTCTTT
>-|TRBV9|TRBJ2-3|-
CASSRGAFSTDTQYF
TGTGCCAGCAGTCGCGGGGCCTTTAGCACAGATACGCAGTATTTT
>-|TRBV5-4|TRBJ2-5|-
CASRIWAEETQYF
TGTGCCAGCAGAATTTGGGCCGAAGAGACCCAATACTTC
>TRBD2|TRBV11-2|TRBJ2-7|-
CASSLGSAGGDLYEQYF
TGTGCCAGCAGCTTAGGATCGGCGGGGGGCGACCTCTACGAGCAGTACTTC
>TRBD2|TRBV5-4|TRBJ2-5|once
CASSLRLAGGETQYF
TGTGCCAGCAGCTTGAGACTAGCGGGAGGGGAGACCCAGTACTTC
>TRBD1|TRBV6-5|TRBJ1-5|-
CASSYGTGGNQPQHF
TGTGCCAGCAGTTACGGGACAGGGGGCAATCAGCCCCAGCATTTT
>-|TRBV6-1|TRBJ1-2|-
CASSERGWVGYTF
TGTGCCAGCAGTGAAAGGGGTTGGGTTGGCTACACCTTC
>TRBD1|TRBV10-1|TRBJ2-5|-
CASTRQGYLETQYF
TGCGCCTCGACAAGACAGGGGTACTTGGAGACCCAGTACTTC
>TRBD1|TRBV6-5|TRBJ2-2|-
CASSPGQGGPGELFF
TGTGCCAGCAGTCCGGGACAGGGGGGACCCGGGGAGCTGTTTTTT
>-|TRBV28|TRBJ1-5|-
CASSFSPGIGAFDQPQHF
TGTGCCAGCAGTTTTTCTCCAGGGATTGGCGCCTTTGATCAGCCCCAGCATTTT
>TRBD1|TRBV7-3|TRBJ2-7|few
CASSTGQGPSEQYF
TGTGCCAGCAGCACAGGACAGGGCCCATCCGAGCAGTACTTC
>-|TRBV28|TRBJ1-2|-
CASSPLGGTNYGYTF
TGTGCCAGCAGTCCCCTGGGGGGAACTAACTATGGCTACACCTTC
>TRBD1|TRBV28|TRBJ1-4|-
CASVANRGLDEKLFF
TGTGCCAGCGTTGCAAACAGGGGGCTAGATGAAAAACTGTTTTTT
>-|TRBV28|TRBJ1-1|once
CASLDRLNTEAFF
TGTGCCAGCCTAGACAGGCTGAACACTGAAGCTTTCTTT
>-|TRBV28|TRBJ2-3|-
CVTKRTSDTQYF
TGTGTCACGAAGCGGACCTCGGATACGCAGTATTTT
>-|TRBV11-3|TRBJ2-3|-
CASSGEGEGGYITDTQYF
TGTGCCAGCAGCGGCGAAGGGGAGGGGGGATATATCACAGATACGCAGTATTTT
>-|TRBV19|TRBJ2-5|-
CASSRSGRETQYF
TGTGCCAGTAGTAGGAGTGGCCGAGAGACCCAGTACTTC
>TRBD1|TRBV28|TRBJ2-3|-
CASSLTGRSRGDTQYF
TGTGCCAGCAGTTTAACGGGGCGGAGCAGGGGGGATACGCAGTATTTT
>TRBD1|TRBV10-2|TRBJ1-5|-
CASSEGQGSYQPQHF
TGCGCCAGCAGCGAGGGACAGGGCTCGTATCAGCCCCAGCATTTT
>-|TRBV6-6|TRBJ1-5|-
CASSPDKYPDQPQHF
TGTGCCAGCAGCCCCGACAAGTACCCGGATCAGCCCCAGCATTTT
>TRBD1|TRBV28|TRBJ2-7|many
CASRPTTDRGYEQYF
TGTGCCAGCAGGCCAACCACGGACAGGGGGTACGAGCAGTACTTC
>TRBD2|TRBV12-3/TRBV12-4|TRBJ2-5|few
CASSSSGAETQYF
TGTGCCAGCAGTTCTAGCGGGGCAGAGACCCAGTACTTC
>-|TRBV2|TRBJ2-2|-
CASSEAALTVFTGELFF
TGTGCCAGCAGTGAAGCGGCCTTGACAGTTTTCACCGGGGAGCTGTTTTTT
>-|TRBV6-1|TRBJ2-3|-
CASSERGGTDTQYF
TGTGCCAGCAGTGAACGCGGGGGCACAGATACGCAGTATTTT